The clone carrying this TCR beta chain showed up just a few times. These data originate in a study of T cells after yellow fever vaccination. CDR3 size: 13 residues. V was pared by 7 bases and J by 1 base, with 12 bases between. Germline CDR1 is DFQATT and CDR2 is SNEGSKA (reference sequence). TCRdb ran MiXCR on the 5' RACE reads and lists one entry per CDR3 protein. Found here are around 300,000 distinct CDR3 sequences, 10% to 15% of them singletons; the top ten hold roughly 0.5%. Here the sequenced sample was CD4+ T cells sorted from PBMCs, taken 45 days after the yellow fever booster vaccination. The J gene is TRBJ2-3, the V gene TRBV20-1; unclear D gene. The receptor comes from a man younger than 40 who received the YFV17D yellow fever vaccine. This chain's CDR3 is CSVVESGTDTQYF. CDR3 DNA: TGCAGTGTCGTGGAGTCTGGCACAGATACGCAGTATTTT.